Listed below are T cell receptor beta chains from one sample, sequenced in a study of early T cells in non-severe SARS-CoV-2 infection. TCRdb reprocessed the 5' RACE reads via MiXCR and lists one record per CDR3 protein. The table has about 48,000 distinct CDR3 sequences, 5.6% seen once. The sample taken for sequencing was whole blood. The receptors stem from an adult who was a healthcare worker with PCR-confirmed SARS-CoV-2 infection or an uninfected control (not recorded which). Both conserved end residues are part of each CDR3. D genes are given only for firm matches. Expanded clones are given a class, and other clones once, few, many or no size at all.

d_call	cdr3_length	j_call	v_call	clone_size	cdr3_aa	cdr3_nt
NA	17	TRBJ2-1	TRBV7-9	many	CASSSPKTREVLNEQFF	TGTGCCAGCAGCTCCCCCAAGACGCGGGAAGTCTTAAATGAGCAGTTCTTC
NA	12	TRBJ2-7	TRBV14	many	CASSHVAGEQYF	TGTGCCAGCAGCCACGTCGCCGGCGAGCAGTACTTC
NA	9	TRBJ1-2	TRBV29-1	few	CSVDHGYTF	TGCAGCGTTGACCATGGCTACACCTTC
NA	13	TRBJ1-2	TRBV29-1	few	CSERDLNNYGYTF	TGCAGCGAGCGGGATCTAAATAACTATGGCTACACCTTC
NA	13	TRBJ1-2	TRBV6-5	many	CASSYAVNYGYTF	TGTGCCAGCAGTTACGCAGTAAACTATGGCTACACCTTC
TRBD2	16	TRBJ2-5	TRBV5-4	NA	CASSPTTSGRTETQYF	TGTGCCAGCAGCCCAACGACTAGCGGGAGGACAGAGACCCAGTACTTC
TRBD1	13	TRBJ2-7	TRBV29-1	few	CSVGDRSSYEQYF	TGCAGCGTTGGGGACAGGAGCTCCTACGAGCAGTACTTC
TRBD2	17	TRBJ2-7	TRBV27	many	CASSLRLAGERSYEQYF	TGTGCCAGCAGTTTACGGTTAGCGGGAGAACGGTCCTACGAGCAGTACTTC
NA	12	TRBJ2-7	TRBV12-3/TRBV12-4	many	CASSLGTYEQYF	TGTGCCAGCAGTTTAGGTACCTACGAGCAGTACTTC
TRBD1	15	TRBJ2-7	TRBV6-1	NA	CASSFSTQGAHEQYF	TGTGCCAGCAGTTTCTCGACGCAGGGGGCACACGAGCAGTACTTC
NA	14	TRBJ1-2	TRBV30	many	CAWSLSGVGYGYTF	TGTGCCTGGAGTCTCTCAGGGGTTGGCTATGGCTACACCTTC
NA	13	TRBJ2-5	TRBV7-8	medium-sized	CASSQNRGETQYF	TGTGCCAGCAGCCAAAACCGGGGGGAGACCCAGTACTTC
NA	15	TRBJ2-2	TRBV9	NA	CASSAGSRDTGELFF	TGTGCCAGCAGCGCGGGGTCCAGGGACACCGGGGAGCTGTTTTTT
TRBD1	16	TRBJ1-2	TRBV5-1	few	CASSPSPTGVVYGYTF	TGCGCCAGCAGCCCGAGCCCGACAGGGGTCGTCTATGGCTACACCTTC
TRBD1	13	TRBJ1-2	TRBV20-1	many	CSADPRGLYGYTF	TGCAGTGCGGACCCCAGGGGGCTCTATGGCTACACCTTC
NA	15	TRBJ2-4	TRBV15	few	CATSRDILAKNIQYF	TGTGCCACCAGCAGAGATATACTAGCCAAAAACATTCAGTACTTC
NA	16	TRBJ2-1	TRBV7-6	many	CASSRSFVGHYNEQFF	TGTGCCAGCAGCCGAAGCTTTGTGGGCCACTACAATGAGCAGTTCTTC